This TCR beta chain was identified during a study of blood T cell repertoires in COVID-19 (dated by TCRdb to 2019 to 2021). Background on the whole study: The collaborator samples originated in the United States, Italy and Spain and spanned the acute and convalescent phases of COVID-19. The material from the prospective study consisted of cDNA or gDNA derived from T cells, B-cell-depleted T cells, or PBMCs. Deeply sampled blood TCRbeta repertoires from subjects exposed to, actively infected with, or recovered from COVID-19 were included in the dataset. The repertoires were made available in a free public database intended to serve as a resource for research on the immune response to SARS-CoV-2. The samples were drawn from two sources: the first 160 participants of the ongoing ImmuneRACE study, and 1,000 to 1,500 subjects contributed by 6 global collaborators. The sample metadata nearly always contained a de-identified subject ID, COVID-19 status, age in years and sex. HLA class I and class II types, where available, came from metadata supplied by the sample provider rather than from assay-based typing. What the work shows at the level of the full study, not this receptor alone: The quantity of clinical and demographic metadata differed by source and by participant and was supplied without curation.

Including the terminal cysteine and phenylalanine, the CDR3 comprises 17 residues. This entry keeps only the CDR3 DNA: 51 bases, framed from base 1. V is trimmed back by 1 base and J by 5 bases, and the junction contains 15 bases that no gene match accounts for. Reading the germline V gene (reference sequence) gives CDR1 SGHNT and CDR2 YYREEE. TCRbeta CDR3 regions were amplified from genomic DNA by means of the immunoSEQ Assay, a bias-controlled multiplex PCR. The authors processed their data as follows. Within the assay, amplification of reference gene primers was used to estimate how many nucleated cells each sample contained. To quantify the absolute abundance of each unique TCRbeta CDR3 rearrangement, sequence reads were collapsed and filtered. Productive Simpson clonality was computed per sample as the square root of Simpson's diversity index over productive rearrangements. Entries here come from immuneACCESS through TCRdb and include only in-frame sequences with V and J called. Some clones fail to appear in such tables; in the studies checked, an unresolved V gene covers under half of the shortfall, and the cause of the remainder is unknown. V, J and clone size derive from that table, while D and trimming were established from the DNA sequence. The sample has about 46,000 clones on record, 84% of them singletons. The top ten clones comprise 8.8% of the sample.

Collaborating institutions collected whole blood in K2EDTA tubes following their own protocols. Collaborator samples were shipped for TCRbeta analysis as frozen whole blood, isolated PBMCs, or DNA extracted from either sample type. This clone was seen once. The antigen it binds to is not known. No much larger clone is present one base from it, and per-base qualities are unavailable. Sequenced material: peripheral blood. The V and J segments used are TRBV5-4 and TRBJ2-7, with 7 junctional bases fitting TRBD1. The receptor was derived from a man between 60 and 75 years old with acute or convalescent COVID-19. The DNA sequence follows: TGTGCCAGCAGCTTGATTCCACGACAGGGAAACATCCACGAGCAGTACTTC. Translated, this gives CASSLIPRQGNIHEQYF. This CDR3, with the reference TRBV5-4 and TRBJ2-7 proteins standing in past its ends, gives the full variable domain ETGVTQSPTHLIKTRGQQVTLRCSSQSGHNTVSWYQQALGQGPQFIFQYYREEENGRGNFPPRFSGLQFPNYSSELNVNALELDDSALYLCASSLIPRQGNIHEQYFGPGTRLTVT.